This T cell receptor (beta chain) emerged from a study of cytomegalovirus exposure and HLA in healthy donors (TCRdb year 2017). With regard to the full study: According to an earlier analysis of 587 of the donors, roughly 180 million T cells yielded 117 million unique TCR beta sequences and approximately 280 Gb of sequence data. An early release covering more than 500 HLA-typed donors comprised about 300 gigabases of sequencing data and around 86 million unique TCR sequences. Among the roughly 400 genotyped donors, around 81% belonged to the genetic ancestry cluster associated with self-reported Caucasian donors. The aim of the study was to test whether cataloging public T cell receptors could identify signatures of past pathogen exposure. The study profiled the T cell repertoires of about 720 subjects by immunosequencing and related them to cytomegalovirus serostatus. A separate validation cohort of about 110 different subjects was used in addition to the 666-subject first cohort. High-throughput TCR immunosequencing, statistical association of individual TCRs with disease status, and machine learning were combined to predict cytomegalovirus infection status. In a later analysis, previously published TCR beta repertoires from 666 donors were re-analyzed and high-resolution HLA genotyping was added so that TCR occurrence patterns could be studied. Rather than drawing on any new phenotypic data, the later analysis identified candidate immune exposures from TCR beta sequences and the way those sequences occurred across donors. An earlier analysis of around 580 of the donors used high-throughput TCR beta sequencing to judge whether each TCR beta V gene segment behaved as functional or pseudogenic. Donor age, sex, ethnicity and CMV serostatus were collected together with the repertoire data. Genome-wide SNP genotypes for about 60% of the roughly 670 donors were used in a later genetic analysis, which treated that subset as a discovery cohort. All discovery cohort repertoires had been generated using a single sequencing platform. HLA typing covered class I and class II loci at four-digit resolution. Typing coverage differed by locus: A, B, C, DRB1 and DQB1 were typed in roughly 620-640 donors, DQA1 in about 550, DPA1 in approximately 600, and DPB1 in 400 to 480. A handful of DR-DQ haplotypes were handled as single units for association and clustering because linkage in the cohort was strong. On average, 235,054 unique TCR beta nucleotide sequences were sequenced per donor among a few hundred genotyped donors of the cohort, with approximately 18% of those sequences being non-productive.

This clone has a handful of counts. Its antigen remains unidentified. Base qualities are missing; no much larger clone stands one base away. The cohort was made up of about 610 healthy bone marrow donors. At the time of sampling, every cohort member was nominally healthy, though immune exposures that went unrecorded were likely present. The donor tested CMV seronegative and was one of the 352 seronegative cohort members. A peripheral blood sample was collected from each donor, and TCR beta sequencing was performed on peripheral blood mononuclear cells. The Qiagen DNeasy Blood Extraction Kit was used to extract genomic DNA from the blood cell samples. For this chain, trimming is 0 bases at the V end and 5 bases at the J end, and the number of junction bases without a gene match is 7. The CDR3 spans 15 residues, from the cysteine through the phenylalanine. The only DNA kept is the CDR3, 45 bases in frame from the first base. In the germline V gene, CDR1 corresponds to WSHSY and CDR2 to SAAADI.

Study-level results and caveats: In a later analysis, HLA-associated TCR beta chains were found to be more clonally expanded and to have lower generation probabilities than equally common non-associated chains. In both the original and validation cohorts, the classifier was reported to diagnose cytomegalovirus status with high specificity and sensitivity. Roughly uniform sequencing depth across donors was assumed in presence/absence analyses, although this assumption may not hold. In the study, approximately 150 TCR beta chains were listed as associated with cytomegalovirus. A cluster of highly shared sequence variants was judged likely to represent a technical artifact of the sequencing pipeline. It was suggested by the authors that the approach could potentially be generalized to other disease states and immunological phenotypes. According to a later genetic analysis, donors in an Asian-associated ancestry cluster had fewer N-insertions in productive TCRs than the roughly 700-donor mean. Around 16 rarely observed V segments, including chromosome 9 orphons, were excluded from the earlier analysis of approximately 600 of the donors because counts were too low. CMV serostatus was the only immune exposure information available for the cohort. In a later analysis, most CMV-associated TCR beta chains were found to appear HLA-restricted, with HLA associations seemingly driven largely by CMV exposure. According to a later analysis, parvovirus B19, influenza, CMV and Epstein-Barr virus appeared linked to several top co-occurrence clusters. A few of the identified cytomegalovirus-associated TCR beta chains were confirmed in vitro to be specific for cytomegalovirus antigens. The cohort was sequenced for TCR beta chains only, and without alpha or paired-chain data the features that could be detected were limited. Strong co-occurrence of HLA alleles, especially DR and DQ, made assigning TCR associations to individual alleles difficult. An association between a missense DCLRE1C variant and V-gene and J-gene trimming of TCR beta chains was found in a later genetic analysis and replicated in an independent cohort. In a later analysis, the rate of TCR association differed among HLA loci, with DRB1 alleles having the most associated TCRs and HLA-C alleles having the fewest. Because some donors lacked HLA typing at each locus, the association tests relied only on the typed subset. An earlier analysis of some 560 of the donors showed that most TCR beta V segments appeared in productive rearrangements either about 87% or about 30% of the time, which broadly matched IMGT annotations. Most TCR sequences were seen in very few donors, while some public TCRs were found in many individuals. Because the 87-base-pair reads could not distinguish some IMGT-functional V segments, including TRBV6-2 and TRBV6-3, those segments were excluded. A further reported finding was that TCR beta sequences accurately predicted the HLA-A and HLA-B alleles for most subjects in the first cohort. Linkage disequilibrium might explain the correlated functional status among segregating V segments, but an unknown experimental factor could not be ruled out. Specific HLA alleles were associated with 15,000 to 20,000 TCR beta sequences at a false discovery rate of 0.05 in a later analysis.

The receptor library was made with the immunoSEQ multiplex PCR assay. The multiplex PCR relied on a mix of 60 forward primers for TCR Vbeta segments and 13 reverse primers for TCR Jbeta segments. The CDR3 region of rearranged TCR beta genes was amplified from genomic DNA with a multiplex PCR assay. On the Illumina HiSeq System, the amplified TCR beta libraries were sequenced as 87-base-pair reads. The authors' pipeline ran thus. In a later analysis, roughly 80 million unique TCR beta chains were counted across the 650 to 750 repertoires, and roughly 11 million of these chains were shared by at least two donors. Raw reads were error-corrected and collapsed into unique sequences by a nearest-neighbor algorithm in which closely related sequences were merged to remove PCR and sequencing errors. V, D and J gene segments were assigned by aligning CDR3 sequences to IMGT reference sequences. For a sequence to be retained, a match of at least six nucleotides was required to both a V gene segment and a J gene segment. Rearrangements were called productive when the CDR3 lacked stop codons and stayed in frame with V and J; all others were non-productive. CDR3 was defined by IMGT convention, running from the second conserved V-encoded cysteine to the conserved J-encoded phenylalanine. Sequences without an unambiguous match to a single V gene segment were excluded from the earlier analysis of almost 600 of the donors. In an earlier analysis of approximately 590 of the donors, a V segment was called functional when productive rearrangements were above 56.7%, and segregating when the standard deviation between donors exceeded 5%. A statistical classification framework was built for diagnosing cytomegalovirus status from the catalog of TCR beta chain sequences. V and J gene assignment, in a later analysis, came from comparing TCR nucleotide sequences with IMGT/GENE-DB human TR gene sequences. The TCRdist pipeline was used in a later analysis to assign CDR3 sequences and most-parsimonious VDJ recombination scenarios. In a later analysis, each TCR beta chain was defined by its CDR3 amino acid sequence together with its V-gene family, and reads lacking a unique V-gene family were excluded. In a later analysis, 450 to 600 highly shared, low-generation-probability nucleotide sequences were removed to address suspected cross-contamination and a sequencing artifact. A later analysis calculated a clonal expansion index for each public chain from normalized within-repertoire ranks of inferred template counts. A later analysis computed generation probabilities with a VDJ recombination model fitted to out-of-frame rearrangements, and checked the results against IGoR. Hypergeometric tests were used in a later analysis to score TCR-TCR, TCR-HLA and TCR-CMV co-occurrence, with a repertoire-size bias correction applied to the TCR pairs. A later analysis estimated false discovery rates by permuting HLA or CMV assignments 20 times. A later analysis grouped co-occurring TCRs with DBSCAN, adding TCRdist sequence similarity when clustering within HLA-allele-positive subsets. Repertoires with fewer than 30,000 or more than 120,000 public chains, plus five repertoires with anomalous nucleotide sharing, were excluded from co-occurrence clustering. What TCRdb holds here is the immuneACCESS table cut down to in-frame rearrangements. Part of the clones is not present; checked against another copy, under half of the missing clones reflect an unresolved V gene, and the others are unexplained. Clonal size and the V and J genes are those of that table, whereas D and trimming came from the DNA. This sample is represented by around 230,000 clones; roughly 85% of them were singletons. 0.2% to 0.25% of the sample rests with the top ten.

This receptor was taken from a girl aged 2 to 9 in good health and CMV-seronegative. Source material: PBMCs. Recombination connected TRBV10-2 to TRBJ2-7, with 7 bases matching TRBD2. The DNA reads as follows: TGCGCCAGCAGTGAGTCCGGGAGCGGGATTCACGAGCAGTACTTC. This is translated as CASSESGSGIHEQYF.